This T cell receptor beta chain was retrieved from a study of regulatory T cells in long-lasting Graves disease. This clonotype has a count of ten or more. Documented time point: newly diagnosed GD, antithyroid drugs for less than 3 months. RNA extracted from PBMCs served as the sequencing template. Arm-PCR of CDR3 regions and iRepertoire HTBI primers were the basis on which TCR beta libraries were built. In TCRdb, the multiplex PCR reads were re-called with MiXCR into one record per CDR3 protein. Of approximately 460,000 distinct CDR3 sequences detected, about 16% appear once; the ten largest clones hold approximately 12%. Germline V gene sequence: CDR1 SGHRS, CDR2 YFSETQ. The CDR3 is made up of 16 amino acids. V was cut by 4 bases and J by 6 bases, with 21 bases left in between. The sample also formed part of further work on T cells in Graves' hyperthyroidism and ophthalmopathy. That source reports: Uncontrolled infection, other autoimmune disease, pregnancy and lactation each barred patients from inclusion.

The sequenced sample was peripheral blood mononuclear cells (PBMCs), obtained at new diagnosis, from a patient treated with antithyroid drugs. This chain links TRBV5-1 with TRBJ2-3, with a possible D match to TRBD2 (5 bases). The sequence derives from a woman aged 25 to 39 with Graves disease. CDR3 bases: TGCGCCAGCAGCGCCGTTACTAGTTTCATGTCGGATACGCAGTATTTT. Amino acids: CASSAVTSFMSDTQYF.